The T cell receptor beta chain under discussion was sequenced for a study of T-cell memory formation after mild COVID-19. Study details: Clusters were largely donor specific.

Constant-segment primers served in 5'RACE that generated TCR alpha and TCR beta cDNA libraries bearing sample barcodes and UMIs. TCRdb re-called the 5' RACE reads with MiXCR, one entry per CDR3 protein. The sample yields 110,000 or so distinct CDR3 sequences, approximately 21% seen once. There are a few counts of this clonotype. V was clipped by 11 bases and J by 1 base, with 17 bases between them. This CDR3 is 15 amino acids long. Germline lookup yields CDR1 SGHNT and CDR2 YENEEA. Sequences were obtained from PBMCs or a T cell subset sorted from them (not recorded which). This TCR was recovered from a man younger than 30 who had mild COVID-19 (a few samples of this study predate the infection). Cell type and time point are not known. V and J are TRBV11-3 and TRBJ2-2; D is unclear. The CDR3 spells CASDWVNENTGELFF. The CDR3 DNA follows: TGTGCCTCCGACTGGGTGAACGAGAACACCGGGGAGCTGTTTTTT.